This passage covers 8 T cell receptor beta chains from one sample sequenced in a study of blood T cell repertoires in COVID-19. Clones were sequenced by immunoSEQ multiplex PCR, and TCRdb holds only the in-frame ones, with some missing. The sample holds 130,000 or so clones; about 83% are singletons and the top ten take roughly 13%. Sequenced sample: peripheral blood. These receptors all stem from a human donor in a cohort sampled during active COVID-19.

The rearrangement joins TRBV23-1 to TRBJ2-7, with 12 bases aligning to TRBD1. TRBV23-1 is an ORF, and what it does is uncertain. The CDR3 loop spans 16 amino acids. Germline trimming cut 3 bases from V and 6 bases from J; bases unmatched to any gene: 9. The chain's CDR3 is CASSHPPGQGAGEQYF. For the CDR3, the DNA is TGCGCCAGCAGTCACCCTCCGGGACAGGGGGCGGGCGAGCAGTACTTC.

To note about this clone: The junction and the germline gene differ at one end; a read error may be behind it. The chain has TRBV3-1 (or the pseudogene TRBV3-2) and TRBJ1-2; weak D call: TRBD1 (5 bases). The CDR3 runs to 12 residues. Germline V CDR1 and CDR2: LGHDT, YNNKEL (reference sequence). CDR3 amino acids: CASRGLGGGYAF. CDR3 sequence (DNA): TGTGCCAGCAGGGGACTTGGAGGAGGCTACGCCTTC.

V gene TRBV4-1 combines with J gene TRBJ1-2; D may be TRBD1 (5 bases). V was trimmed by 0 bases and J by 4 bases, leaving 15 bases between them. The CDR3 extends over 16 amino acids. Germline values: CDR1 MGHRA, CDR2 YSYEKL. The CDR3 coding sequence is TGCGCCAGCAGCCAAGATGGCGCAGGGTCAAGCTATGGCTACACCTTC. Translating it yields CASSQDGAGSSYGYTF.

In this sample, this clone turned up once. V usage is TRBV12-3 or TRBV12-4 and J usage is TRBJ1-6; no reliable D call. CDR3 length equals 13 residues. The V end lost 1 base, the J end lost 8 bases, and 6 bases lay between the germline ends. The CDR3 is CASSLGRDSPLHF. The CDR3 region has the DNA TGTGCCAGCAGTTTAGGGCGGGATTCACCCCTCCACTTT.

In this sample, this clone turned up a few times. The chain joins TRBV3-1 (or the pseudogene TRBV3-2) to TRBJ1-5; 8 bases agree with TRBD1. The germline CDR1 and CDR2 sequences are LGHDT and YNNKEL (reference sequence). This CDR3 is built from 16 residues. The V gene end was trimmed by 1 base and the J gene end by 6 bases; junction bases not matched to a gene: 8. CDR3 sequence reads: CASSQGGSGGGQPQHF. The CDR3 DNA follows: TGTGCCAGCAGCCAAGGAGGTTCAGGGGGCGGTCAGCCCCAGCATTTT.

This chain uses TRBV7-9 with TRBJ1-1, with TRBD1 identical over 7 bases. With 5 bases clipped from V and 0 bases from J, the junction kept 9 bases outside the gene matches. The CDR3 loop spans 16 amino acids. Germline values: CDR1 SEHNR, CDR2 FQNEAQ (reference sequence). CDR3: CASSRPRDSLNTEAFF. The CDR3 DNA reads TGTGCCAGCAGCCGCCCTAGGGACAGCTTGAACACTGAAGCTTTCTTT.

This rearrangement joins TRBV5-4 to TRBJ2-7; D is perhaps TRBD2 (7 bases). Germline V lookup: CDR1 SGHNT, CDR2 YYREEE (reference sequence). V lost 3 bases to trimming and J lost 4 bases, with 11 bases between them. This CDR3 region has 13 residues. The CDR3: CASSSRGGYEQYF. The CDR3 bases are TGTGCCAGCAGCTCGAGGGGGGGTTACGAGCAGTACTTC. Supplemented by reference TRBV5-4 and TRBJ2-7, the full variable domain reads ETGVTQSPTHLIKTRGQQVTLRCSSQSGHNTVSWYQQALGQGPQFIFQYYREEENGRGNFPPRFSGLQFPNYSSELNVNALELDDSALYLCASSSRGGYEQYFGPGTRLTVT.

The table lists this clone with a few counts. V gene TRBV18 combines with J gene TRBJ1-3, with D tentatively TRBD1 (5 bases). Germline V gene sequence: CDR1 KGHSH, CDR2 LQKENI. This CDR3 is 14 amino acids long. V lost 3 bases and J lost 7, with 13 bases in between. The CDR3 DNA follows: TGTGCCAGCTCACCGCCGGGCAGGGCTAACACCATATATTTT. As protein: CASSPPGRANTIYF.